The 24 T cell receptor beta chains below all came from one sample that was sequenced in a study of cytomegalovirus exposure and HLA in healthy donors. Primers for the PCR totalled 60 Vbeta and 13 Jbeta. Data came from immunoSEQ multiplex PCR; TCRdb stores just in-frame clones and leaves some out. This sample has some 130,000 clones, with around 79% found just once. Material for sequencing was PBMCs. All receptors come from a young man in good health and CMV-seronegative.

The gene calls are TRBV7-2 and TRBJ2-7, with 8 nucleotides matching TRBD2. CDR1 and CDR2 from the germline V gene are SGHTA and FQGNSA. This CDR3 is built from 15 residues. J lost 4 bases, V lost 6 bases, and 11 bases had no gene match. CDR3 DNA sequence: TGTGCCAGCAGTTTCTCGGGGGGGCTTCGGTACGAGCAGTACTTC. It is translated as CASSFSGGLRYEQYF. Using reference TRBV7-2 and TRBJ2-7 for the parts outside the CDR3, the full variable domain is GAGVSQSPSNKVTEKGKDVELRCDPISGHTALYWYRQSLGQGLEFLIYFQGNSAPDKSGLPSDRFSAERTGGSVSTLTIQRTQQEDSAVYLCASSFSGGLRYEQYFGPGTRLTVT.

The V gene is TRBV6-1, the J gene TRBJ1-1, with D unresolved. The CDR3 covers 13 residues. V was shortened by 6 bases and J by 3 bases, with 11 bases between the two germline ends. Germline CDR1 MNHNS, CDR2 SASEGT. CDR3 DNA sequence: TGTGCCAGCAGCCTCGAGGAAGACACTGAAGCTTTCTTT. It translates to CASSLEEDTEAFF.

This clone occurred a few times. V and J are TRBV30 and TRBJ1-2; the D gene is possibly TRBD1 (5 bases). Trimming removed 4 bases at V and 5 bases at J, with 23 bases between. The CDR3 is 16 amino acids. CDR1 is GTSNPN, CDR2 SVGIG, per germline (reference sequence). This CDR3 reads CAWTTRGPKRGYGYTF. The DNA for the CDR3 is TGTGCCTGGACAACAAGGGGCCCCAAAAGGGGATATGGCTACACCTTC.

The chain combines TRBV7-9 with TRBJ2-7; D remains unclear. V was trimmed by 1 base and J by 1 base, leaving 8 bases between them. Germline V gives CDR1 SEHNR, CDR2 FQNEAQ (reference sequence). This CDR3 is built from 14 residues. CDR3 residues: CASSLGSNSYEQYF. Here the CDR3 DNA reads TGTGCCAGCAGCTTAGGGTCTAATTCCTACGAGCAGTACTTC.

The chain carries TRBV7-9 and TRBJ2-1, with 9 bases matching TRBD1. The V and J ends lost 3 bases and 14 bases, in that order; junction bases with no gene match: 2. Germline-derived CDR1 and CDR2 are SEHNR and FQNEAQ (reference sequence). The length of the CDR3 is 11 residues. The CDR3 coding sequence is TGTGCCAGCAGCTTGGGACAGGGAAAGTTCTTC. Protein product: CASSLGQGKFF. The whole variable domain, filled in from reference TRBV7-9 and TRBJ2-1, reads DTGVSQNPRHKITKRGQNVTFRCDPISEHNRLYWYRQTLGQGPEFLTYFQNEAQLEKSRLLSDRFSAERPKGSFSTLEIQRTEQGDSAMYLCASSLGQGKFFGPGTRLTVL.

The rearrangement links TRBV4-2 to TRBJ1-5; 10 nucleotides line up with TRBD1. V was clipped by 4 bases and J by 5 bases; unmatched bases: 11. The CDR3 contains 17 residues. Germline CDR1 and CDR2: LGHNA and YNFKEQ. The chain's CDR3 is CASSRGTSGTGDQPQHF. The CDR3 region has the DNA TGTGCCAGCAGCCGGGGAACATCCGGGACAGGGGATCAGCCCCAGCATTTT.

The chain uses TRBV29-1 and TRBJ2-7, with TRBD1 matching over 11 bases. Germline CDR1 SQVTM, CDR2 ANQGSEA. The ends lost 3 bases at V and 3 bases at J; junction bases unmatched: 7. The CDR3 loop spans 15 amino acids. The CDR3 region has the DNA TGCAGCGTTGATGGTTTCGGGACAGGGGGCTACGAGCAGTACTTC. It yields the protein CSVDGFGTGGYEQYF.

The chain employs TRBV30 and TRBJ1-2; 7 bases agree with TRBD1. The CDR3 is 13 amino acids. The germline CDR1 and CDR2 sequences are GTSNPN and SVGIG (reference sequence). V trimming: 1 base; J trimming: 2 bases; junction bases outside the gene matches: 1. The CDR3 sequence is CAWSAGGNYGYTF. Here the CDR3 DNA reads TGTGCCTGGAGTGCAGGGGGAAACTATGGCTACACCTTC.

This chain links TRBV18 with TRBJ1-4; 7 nucleotides agree with TRBD1. Germline trimming cut 2 bases from V and 8 bases from J; bases unmatched to any gene: 8. This CDR3 has 15 amino acids. In germline, CDR1 is KGHSH, CDR2 LQKENI. CDR3 region: CASSPNRGNGEKLFF. The DNA for the CDR3 is TGTGCCAGCTCACCAAACAGGGGTAATGGAGAAAAACTGTTTTTT.

The rearrangement uses TRBV7-2 and TRBJ1-2; D may be TRBD1 (6 bases). In germline, CDR1 is SGHTA, CDR2 FQGNSA. CDR3 length: 15 residues. Trimming took off 0 bases at V and 2 bases at J, with 10 bases between the two ends. The CDR3 loop is CASSLAGTPNYGYTF. The CDR3 nucleotides read TGTGCCAGCAGCTTAGCGGGGACACCCAACTATGGCTACACCTTC.

This clone came up a few times. CDR3 in DNA: TGTGCCAGCCGTAACCCCCCTCAACAGCAGGGCTACACCTTC. It translates to CASRNPPQQQGYTF. The V call is TRBV5-6, the J call TRBJ1-2, with no clear D. V was trimmed by 7 bases and J by 8 bases, leaving 21 bases between them. Germline V gene sequence: CDR1 SGHDT, CDR2 YYEEEE. The CDR3 covers 14 residues.

The chain links TRBV7-2 to TRBJ2-7, with 10 bases aligning to TRBD1. This CDR3 spans 16 amino acids. Trimming cost V 2 bases and J 2 bases; bases outside gene matches: 6. Germline assignment: CDR1 SGHTA and CDR2 FQGNSA. The DNA for the CDR3 is TGTGCCAGCAGCTTAAGTCCGGGACAGGGGACCTACGAGCAGTACTTC. This codes for CASSLSPGQGTYEQYF.

The chain couples TRBV27 to TRBJ2-7, with a possible D match to TRBD2 (6 bases). CDR3 length: 13 amino acids. V lost 8 bases and J lost 3, with 14 bases in between. Germline loops: CDR1 MNHEY, CDR2 SMNVEV (reference sequence). CDR3 DNA: TGTGCCAGCGGGCGGGACGGAGTCTACGAGCAGTACTTC. Translated, it gives CASGRDGVYEQYF.

This clone was detected once. The gene calls are TRBV2 and TRBJ2-7, with 8 bases fitting TRBD1. CDR3 size: 15 residues. Germline values: CDR1 SNHLY, CDR2 FYNNEI. The J segment lost 1 base and the V segment lost 3 bases, leaving 5 bases of the junction unmatched. CDR3 sequence (DNA): TGTGCCAGCAGTGAGTCCCGGGACAGGTCCTACGAGCAGTACTTC. Encoded protein: CASSESRDRSYEQYF.

V is TRBV4-1 and J is TRBJ2-4; 7 bases match TRBD2. Germline V gene lookup returns CDR1 MGHRA and CDR2 YSYEKL. The CDR3 extends over 17 amino acids. Germline trimming cut 3 bases from V and 7 bases from J; bases unmatched to any gene: 15. CDR3 sequence (DNA): TGCGCCAGCAGCCAGGAGCAGTTCGGGACTACCGAGAACATTCAGTACTTC. The encoded protein is CASSQEQFGTTENIQYF.

The chain has TRBV7-8 and TRBJ2-2; 10 bases agree with TRBD1. CDR3 size: 18 residues. The germline V gene encodes CDR1 SGHVS and CDR2 FQNEAQ. J lost 6 bases, V lost 5 bases, and 15 bases had no gene match. CDR3 in amino acids: CASSLPPTGQGRPGELFF. The CDR3 nucleotides are TGTGCCAGCAGCCTCCCACCCACGGGACAGGGGCGGCCCGGGGAGCTGTTTTTT.

The chain uses TRBV27 and TRBJ1-6, with D perhaps TRBD1 (6 bases). Germline CDR1 reads MNHEY; CDR2 reads SMNVEV (reference sequence). Trimming removed 7 bases at V and 7 bases at J, with 17 bases between. CDR3 length: 15 amino acids. CDR3 nucleotides: TGTGCCAGCAACTTATCGGGACAAGGGAATTCACCCCTCCACTTT. Its translation is CASNLSGQGNSPLHF.

The V and J genes are TRBV2 and TRBJ2-1; 9 bases are shared with TRBD1. Germline assignment: CDR1 SNHLY and CDR2 FYNNEI. V was clipped by 5 bases and J by 4 bases; unmatched bases: 3. This CDR3 comprises 14 residues. DNA of the CDR3: TGTGCCAGCAGTAGACAGGGGGGGTACAATGAGCAGTTCTTC. Protein product: CASSRQGGYNEQFF.

The chain is built from TRBV6-5 and TRBJ1-2; D perhaps matches TRBD1 (5 bases). V lost 7 bases to trimming and J lost 1 base, with 13 bases between them. This CDR3 contains 14 residues. CDR1 is MNHEY and CDR2 is SVGAGI in the germline V gene. CDR3 sequence reads: CASTHGAGNYGYTF. The DNA for the CDR3 is TGTGCCAGCACTCATGGGGCCGGTAACTATGGCTACACCTTC.

The chain employs TRBV7-9 and TRBJ1-1, with D perhaps TRBD1 (6 bases). Trimming removed 3 bases at V and 6 bases at J, with 11 bases between. The CDR3 sequence is 13 residues long. The germline gives CDR1 SEHNR, CDR2 FQNEAQ (reference sequence). CDR3 residues: CASSFVQGAEAFF. The CDR3 region has the DNA TGTGCCAGCAGCTTTGTACAGGGAGCTGAAGCTTTCTTT. Drawing the rest from reference TRBV7-9 and TRBJ1-1, the complete variable domain is DTGVSQNPRHKITKRGQNVTFRCDPISEHNRLYWYRQTLGQGPEFLTYFQNEAQLEKSRLLSDRFSAERPKGSFSTLEIQRTEQGDSAMYLCASSFVQGAEAFFGQGTRLTVV.

This sequence joins TRBV30 and TRBJ1-5, with 12 bases identical to TRBD1. The CDR3 runs 15 residues. J gave up 7 bases and V 1 base, and 5 bases lay outside the gene matches. Germline V CDR1 and CDR2: GTSNPN, SVGIG (reference sequence). This chain's CDR3 is CAWSGGQGAGQPQHF. The CDR3 coding sequence is TGTGCCTGGAGTGGGGGACAGGGGGCAGGCCAGCCCCAGCATTTT.

The rearrangement joins TRBV9 to TRBJ1-1, with D uncertain. V lost 1 base, J lost 0 bases, and 10 bases lay in between. The CDR3 runs 15 residues. Germline CDR1 and CDR2: SGDLS and YYNGEE. CDR3 sequence reads: CASSVTAHMNTEAFF. CDR3 DNA: TGTGCCAGCAGCGTAACAGCACACATGAACACTGAAGCTTTCTTT.

The chain has TRBV27 and TRBJ1-2, with 7 bases lining up with TRBD1. CDR1 is MNHEY and CDR2 is SMNVEV in the germline V gene (reference sequence). V lost 5 bases, J lost 8 bases, and 11 bases stayed unmatched. The CDR3 totals 14 residues. CDR3 coding DNA: TGTGCCAGCAGTGAGGGGGCATCTTTGGGAGGCTACACCTTC. It yields the protein CASSEGASLGGYTF.

The V gene is TRBV6-4, the J gene TRBJ2-7; a possible D gene is TRBD1 (5 bases). From germline, CDR1 is MRHNA and CDR2 SNTAGT. V shed 3 bases and J shed 7 bases, with 13 bases lying between them. The CDR3 totals 13 residues. The CDR3 here is CASSEGQGGEQYF. The CDR3 coding sequence is TGTGCCAGCAGTGAAGGGCAGGGTGGGGAGCAGTACTTC.